This TCR beta chain was sequenced in a study of blood T cell repertoires in COVID-19. Study information: Nucleic acid was either cDNA or gDNA, and it came from T cells, B-cell-depleted T cells, or PBMCs.

From germline, CDR1 is LGHDT and CDR2 YNNKEL (reference sequence). The V end lost 2 bases, the J end lost 6 bases, and 11 bases lay between the germline ends. The CDR3 length is 14 residues. Sequencing was performed with immunoSEQ multiplex PCR; in TCRdb, only in-frame clones are kept and a portion is missing. Of 300,000 to 350,000 clones in the sample, approximately 91% are singletons; the top ten hold 3.9%. In terms of age and location, participants ranged from about 18 to 95 years and lived in about 25 US areas. Participants had their cohort set by participant-reported clinical history. Individuals in the exposed group had encountered a COVID-19 case within 2 weeks preceding study entry.

The receptor comes from a woman aged 25 to 39 who had been exposed to COVID-19. The gene calls are TRBV3-1 (or the pseudogene TRBV3-2) and TRBJ2-1, with D tentatively TRBD1 (6 bases). Sequenced: PBMCs or T cells enriched from blood (not recorded which). CDR3 nucleotides: TGTGCCAGCAGCCAAAGGACAGACATCAATGAGCAGTTCTTC. It codes for CASSQRTDINEQFF.